Here is one TCR beta chain with its context. Its antigen is not known. The sample is drawn from a study of CD8+CD57+ T cells in acquired aplastic anemia. Study overall: Across the sorted CD4+ and CD8+ cells, DNA amounts averaged around 3.2 ug.

Trimming stripped 9 bases from V and 2 bases from J, with 15 bases between. CDR1 ENHRY and CDR2 SYGVKD come from the germline V gene. The length of the CDR3 is 14 residues. According to the study, genomic DNA was the template for TCR beta VDJ and CDR3 profiling. TCRdb passed the reads through MiXCR, listing each CDR3 protein once. The data hold under 200,000 distinct CDR3 sequences, with under 70% observed a single time. Regarding the study as a whole: Any difference that existed in CD8+ Simpson's diversity between patients and controls was not significant. Almost 30 shared CD8+ CDR3s appeared highly expressed within patients' immunodominant clones.

The chain employs TRBV10-3 and TRBJ2-3, with D perhaps TRBD2 (6 bases). The sequence derives from a human donor with severe aplastic anemia or a healthy control (not recorded which). The material sequenced was sorted CD4+, CD8+, or CD8+CD57+ T cells (not recorded which) from PBMCs. CDR3 protein: CAISTREDTDTQYF. The CDR3 DNA sequence: TGTGCCATTTCAACTAGGGAGGACACAGATACGCAGTATTTT.